This TCR beta chain derives from a study of blood T cells in healthy people across ages. Study findings and constraints: Compared with aged donors, long-lived donors showed fewer expanded clones, suggesting selection.

Researchers collected 7.5 to 10 milliliters of peripheral blood from every single donor. With regard to this clonotype: Its antigen is unidentified. This sequence may be a read error, since a much larger clone differs from it by one base.

Next came a second PCR, run for about 7 to 12 cycles, which used a sample-barcoded 5' primer along with a J-beta primer mix. A 12-random-nucleotide template-switch adaptor tagged each cDNA molecule. TCRdb re-derived calls from the 5' RACE reads in MiXCR, one entry per CDR3 protein. The table has approximately 960,000 distinct CDR3 sequences, about 27% seen once. Germline V gene lookup returns CDR1 MNHEY and CDR2 SVGAGI. V lost 5 bases to trimming and J lost 7 bases, with 15 bases between them. The CDR3 totals 13 residues. The same data also went into a second study, on T cells of mothers and their children.

Specimen: blood. The source of this sequence is a woman aged 40 to 50 in good health. The chain recombines TRBV6-5 with TRBJ2-7; D gene ambiguous. The CDR3 spells CASSLGPIDEQYF. DNA of the CDR3: TGTGCCAGCAGTCTGGGTCCTATCGATGAGCAGTACTTC.